These T cell receptor beta chains were read from a single sample in a study of blood T cell repertoires in COVID-19. Using immunoSEQ multiplex PCR, the repertoire was profiled, and TCRdb retains in-frame clones only, with some absent. This sample carries roughly 230,000 clones, roughly 86% of them seen once, and the ten largest clones take around 0.7%. The sequencing input was peripheral blood. The receptors come from a human donor in a cohort sampled during active COVID-19. CDR3s include the opening cysteine and the closing phenylalanine or tryptophan. A D gene is named only where the DNA matches it firmly. Clone size is not always given. Where it is, it says once, few, many or a class for expanded clones.

clone_size: -; v_call: TRBV20-1; d_call: -; cdr3_length: 11; j_call: TRBJ1-2; cdr3_nt: TGCAGTGCCCAGGACAGCTATGGCTACACCTTC; cdr3_aa: CSAQDSYGYTF
clone_size: -; v_call: TRBV5-1; d_call: -; cdr3_length: 13; j_call: TRBJ1-1; cdr3_nt: TGCGCCAGCAGCTTTAACGCGAATAGAGAAGCTTTCTTT; cdr3_aa: CASSFNANREAFF
clone_size: -; v_call: TRBV3-1/TRBV3-2; d_call: -; cdr3_length: 14; j_call: TRBJ1-6; cdr3_nt: TGTGCCAGCAGCCAAGGAGGGAGAGGTTCACCCCTCCACTTT; cdr3_aa: CASSQGGRGSPLHF
clone_size: -; v_call: TRBV6-5; d_call: TRBD1; cdr3_length: 14; j_call: TRBJ1-6; cdr3_nt: TGTGCCAGCACCCCGGGACAGGGCGAGTCACCCCTCCACTTT; cdr3_aa: CASTPGQGESPLHF
clone_size: -; v_call: TRBV5-1; d_call: -; cdr3_length: 14; j_call: TRBJ1-1; cdr3_nt: TGCGCCAGCAGCTTGCGGACAGCGAACACTGAAGCTTTCTTT; cdr3_aa: CASSLRTANTEAFF
clone_size: once; v_call: TRBV5-5; d_call: TRBD2; cdr3_length: 16; j_call: TRBJ2-7; cdr3_nt: TGTGCCAGCAGCTTGTCGACTAGCGGGAGGTCCTACGAGCAGTACTTC; cdr3_aa: CASSLSTSGRSYEQYF
clone_size: -; v_call: TRBV27; d_call: -; cdr3_length: 15; j_call: TRBJ1-6; cdr3_nt: TGTGCCAGCAAGTCGGGGGGCGTCTATAATTCACCCCTCCACTTT; cdr3_aa: CASKSGGVYNSPLHF
clone_size: -; v_call: TRBV30; d_call: -; cdr3_length: 13; j_call: TRBJ2-7; cdr3_nt: TGTGCCTGGGGCGCGGGGCATGGTAGCGAGCAGTACTTC; cdr3_aa: CAWGAGHGSEQYF
clone_size: -; v_call: TRBV4-2; d_call: TRBD2; cdr3_length: 16; j_call: TRBJ2-1; cdr3_nt: TGTGCCAGCAGCCAAGATCGGAGCGGGGGGGACGTCGAGCAGTTCTTC; cdr3_aa: CASSQDRSGGDVEQFF
clone_size: -; v_call: TRBV4-3; d_call: -; cdr3_length: 15; j_call: TRBJ2-7; cdr3_nt: TGCGCCAGCAGCCAACGCGGGACCGCATCCTACGAGCAGTACTTC; cdr3_aa: CASSQRGTASYEQYF
clone_size: -; v_call: TRBV30; d_call: -; cdr3_length: 11; j_call: TRBJ2-3; cdr3_nt: TGTGCCTGGAGCAACACAGATACGCAGTATTTT; cdr3_aa: CAWSNTDTQYF
clone_size: few; v_call: TRBV3-1/TRBV3-2; d_call: -; cdr3_length: 14; j_call: TRBJ2-5; cdr3_nt: TGTGCCAGCAGCCAAGTAAACAGTATGAGGGCCCAGTACTTC; cdr3_aa: CASSQVNSMRAQYF
clone_size: -; v_call: TRBV28; d_call: TRBD2; cdr3_length: 17; j_call: TRBJ2-5; cdr3_nt: TGTGCCAGCAGTTTGAGGTCGTTTCGCGGGAGGGGAAAGACCCAGTACTTC; cdr3_aa: CASSLRSFRGRGKTQYF
clone_size: once; v_call: TRBV7-9; d_call: -; cdr3_length: 14; j_call: TRBJ1-1; cdr3_nt: TGTGCCAGCAGCTTAGGGGCCTGGAACACTGAAGCTTTCTTT; cdr3_aa: CASSLGAWNTEAFF
clone_size: -; v_call: TRBV4-3; d_call: -; cdr3_length: 16; j_call: TRBJ2-2; cdr3_nt: TGCGCCAGCAGCCATATGGAGGGGTTGAACACCGGGGAGCTGTTTTTT; cdr3_aa: CASSHMEGLNTGELFF
clone_size: -; v_call: TRBV4-3; d_call: TRBD2; cdr3_length: 16; j_call: TRBJ2-3; cdr3_nt: TGCGCCAGCAGCCCCCGAGCGGGGGGCATCACAGATACGCAGTATTTT; cdr3_aa: CASSPRAGGITDTQYF
clone_size: -; v_call: TRBV11-2; d_call: TRBD2; cdr3_length: 17; j_call: TRBJ2-5; cdr3_nt: TGTGCCAGCAGCTTAGATAGGAGACTAGCGGGAGAAGAGACCCAGTACTTC; cdr3_aa: CASSLDRRLAGEETQYF
clone_size: -; v_call: TRBV13; d_call: -; cdr3_length: 16; j_call: TRBJ2-4; cdr3_nt: TGTGCCAGCAGCGACGGACAGACCGTAGCCAAAAACATTCAGTACTTC; cdr3_aa: CASSDGQTVAKNIQYF
clone_size: -; v_call: TRBV4-3; d_call: TRBD1; cdr3_length: 17; j_call: TRBJ1-2; cdr3_nt: TGCGCCAGCAGCCCAGGTTCTTACGGGACAGGAACTCTGGGCTACACCTTC; cdr3_aa: CASSPGSYGTGTLGYTF
clone_size: -; v_call: TRBV6-1; d_call: -; cdr3_length: 16; j_call: TRBJ1-4; cdr3_nt: TGTGCCAGCAGTGAATTAACAGGTCGGGTCAATGAAAAACTGTTTTTT; cdr3_aa: CASSELTGRVNEKLFF
clone_size: -; v_call: TRBV6-2/TRBV6-3; d_call: -; cdr3_length: 13; j_call: TRBJ2-7; cdr3_nt: TGTGCCAGCAGTTACTCGCGATCCTACGAGCAGTACTTC; cdr3_aa: CASSYSRSYEQYF
clone_size: -; v_call: TRBV27; d_call: TRBD1; cdr3_length: 16; j_call: TRBJ1-1; cdr3_nt: TGTGCCAGCTGGAATAACCCGGGACAGGGGAGCACTGAAGCTTTCTTT; cdr3_aa: CASWNNPGQGSTEAFF
clone_size: -; v_call: TRBV30; d_call: TRBD1; cdr3_length: 13; j_call: TRBJ2-7; cdr3_nt: TGTGCCTGGAGGAGACAGGGTTCCTACGAGCAGTACTTC; cdr3_aa: CAWRRQGSYEQYF
clone_size: -; v_call: TRBV19; d_call: -; cdr3_length: 11; j_call: TRBJ1-1; cdr3_nt: TGTGCCAGTAGAATGACCGGGGAAGCTTTCTTT; cdr3_aa: CASRMTGEAFF
clone_size: -; v_call: TRBV7-6; d_call: TRBD2; cdr3_length: 16; j_call: TRBJ2-7; cdr3_nt: TGTGCCAGCAGCTTACGGGGGGAGTCTAGCTCCTACGAGCAGTACTTC; cdr3_aa: CASSLRGESSSYEQYF
clone_size: -; v_call: TRBV7-9; d_call: TRBD2; cdr3_length: 16; j_call: TRBJ2-1; cdr3_nt: TGTGCCAGCAGACCCAATAGCGGGGGGGTTTACAATGAGCAGTTCTTC; cdr3_aa: CASRPNSGGVYNEQFF